The 12 T cell receptor beta chains below were found in one sample sequenced in a study of control samples from healthy donors and cancer patients. Sequenced by immunoSEQ multiplex PCR; TCRdb stores in-frame clones only, minus some. This table has approximately 90,000 clones, around 89% appearing once. The sample comprised blood. Receptors originate from a woman aged 70 to 79 in good health.

J is TRBJ1-2 and V is TRBV2, with TRBD1 identical over 7 bases. Looked up from germline, CDR1 is SNHLY and CDR2 is FYNNEI. This CDR3 is built from 14 residues. V was clipped by 6 bases and J by 0 bases; unmatched bases: 4. The DNA for the CDR3 is TGTGCCAGCAGCGGGACAGAGACTAACTATGGCTACACCTTC. This gives the protein CASSGTETNYGYTF.

J is TRBJ1-3 and V is TRBV6-6, with D uncertain. V dropped 7 bases and J dropped 4 bases, with 11 bases sitting between them. CDR3 length equals 13 residues. Germline V gene lookup returns CDR1 MNHNY and CDR2 SVGAGI (reference sequence). The CDR3 is CASTSAGGNTIYF. The DNA for the CDR3 is TGTGCCAGCACCTCCGCGGGGGGAAACACCATATATTTT.

The rearrangement links TRBV10-1 to TRBJ1-6, with D possibly matching TRBD1 (5 bases). CDR3 length: 14 residues. V lost 0 bases and J 6 bases, leaving 6 bases between the germline ends. Germline CDR1 WNHNN, CDR2 SYGVQD (reference sequence). In nucleotides, the CDR3 is TGCGCCAGCAGTGAGTCGGGGGGTAATTCACCCCTCCACTTT. Translating gives CASSESGGNSPLHF.

About this clone: Its ends do not fully match the called genes, so a read error is possible. The J gene is TRBJ1-1, the V gene TRBV20-1, with TRBD1 matching over 8 bases. Germline V gene data show CDR1 as DFQATT and CDR2 as SNEGSKA (reference sequence). This CDR3 comprises 10 residues. CDR3 amino acids: CRTGNAEAFF. CDR3 DNA: TGTAGGACAGGGAACGCTGAAGCTTTCTTT.

This clone was found many times. The chain employs TRBV2 and TRBJ1-1; 9 bases agree with TRBD1. This CDR3 comprises 14 residues. The V gene end was trimmed by 5 bases and the J gene end by 6 bases; junction bases not matched to a gene: 7. Germline V lookup: CDR1 SNHLY, CDR2 FYNNEI. The CDR3 nucleotides are TGTGCCAGCAGTTGGGGACAGGGATTCTCTGAAGCTTTCTTT. Its protein is CASSWGQGFSEAFF.

This clone was observed a single time. The rearrangement joins TRBV5-4 to TRBJ1-2, with a weak D call TRBD1 (5 bases). The CDR3 consists of 14 residues. CDR1 and CDR2 from the germline V gene are SGHNT and YYREEE (reference sequence). With 3 bases removed from V and 6 bases from J, the gap between germline ends came to 15 bases. Here the CDR3 reads CASSSGSGQDGYTF. The CDR3 DNA sequence: TGTGCCAGCAGCTCCGGATCCGGACAAGATGGCTACACCTTC.

The chain is built from TRBV4-3 and TRBJ1-2; D gene unclear. This CDR3 has 14 amino acids. The ends were cut back, 1 base at V and 5 bases at J, with 11 bases in the middle. Per the germline V gene, CDR1 is LGHNA and CDR2 is YSLEER. CDR3 sequence (DNA): TGCGCCAGCAGCCAAGCTAAAGGGCAGTATGGCTACACCTTC. Its translation is CASSQAKGQYGYTF.

V gene TRBV7-8 combines with J gene TRBJ2-5, with 7 bases fitting TRBD1. The CDR3 totals 13 residues. Germline V CDR1 and CDR2: SGHVS, FQNEAQ. The J segment lost 5 bases and the V segment lost 5 bases, leaving 5 bases of the junction unmatched. The DNA for the CDR3 is TGTGCCAGCAGCCTGGGACAGCAGGAGACCCAGTACTTC. This encodes CASSLGQQETQYF.

This chain joins TRBV28 and TRBJ2-7; D is possibly TRBD2 (6 bases). The CDR3 extends over 15 amino acids. V was cut by 4 bases and J by 7 bases, with 20 bases left in between. Germline CDR1 is MDHEN and CDR2 is SYDVKM. The DNA for the CDR3 is TGTGCCAGCAGTTCTTCCCGGAGTAGGGCGGGGGAGCAGTACTTC. This translates into CASSSSRSRAGEQYF.

In this sample, this clone turned up a few times. V and J are TRBV6-6 and TRBJ1-4, with D hard to call. The CDR3 spans 12 residues. Germline-derived CDR1 and CDR2 are MNHNY and SVGAGI (reference sequence). Trimming took 6 bases from V and 6 from J, leaving 8 bases between them. DNA for the CDR3: TGTGCCAGCAGGGGGAAGGATGAAAAACTGTTTTTT. As protein: CASRGKDEKLFF.

V is TRBV5-1 and J is TRBJ1-1, with 7 positions matching TRBD1. The germline gives CDR1 SGHRS, CDR2 YFSETQ. V was clipped by 4 bases and J by 0 bases; unmatched bases: 12. The CDR3 has 17 residues. CDR3 loop: CASSEQGVISMNTEAFF. Written as DNA, the CDR3 is TGCGCCAGCAGCGAGCAGGGGGTTATATCGATGAACACTGAAGCTTTCTTT.

This chain joins TRBV18 and TRBJ1-1, with 10 bases fitting TRBD1. The CDR3 consists of 15 residues. CDR1 and CDR2 from the germline V gene are KGHSH and LQKENI. V gave up 5 bases and J gave up 3 bases; unmatched junction bases: 6. The CDR3 protein is CASSVSGTGDTEAFF. As DNA, the CDR3 is TGTGCCAGCTCAGTTTCCGGGACAGGGGACACTGAAGCTTTCTTT.